This entry lists 5 T cell receptor beta chains sequenced from one sample in a study of cytomegalovirus exposure and HLA in healthy donors. The study ran its PCR with 60 Vbeta and 13 Jbeta primers. Data came from immunoSEQ multiplex PCR; TCRdb stores just in-frame clones and leaves some out. The sample includes over 150,000 clones, 80% to 90% seen only once; the top ten take 4.8%. The material sequenced was PBMCs. The receptors shown here come from a girl aged 5-17 years in good health and CMV-seropositive.

J is TRBJ1-6 and V is TRBV13; a weak D match, TRBD1 (6 bases). The V end lost 2 bases, the J end lost 3 bases, and 8 bases lay between the germline ends. Germline CDR1 and CDR2: PRHDT and FYEKMQ (reference sequence). The CDR3 covers 15 residues. DNA for the CDR3: TGTGCCAGCAGCTTAACAGGGAGCTATAATTCACCCCTCCACTTT. Translated: CASSLTGSYNSPLHF.

The rearrangement links TRBV6-5 to TRBJ1-2; no reliable D call. V was cut by 5 bases and J by 14 bases, with 12 bases left in between. CDR1 and CDR2 (germline): MNHEY, SVGAGI. CDR3 length: 10 residues. This CDR3 reads CASSEWAWTF. Here the CDR3 DNA reads TGTGCCAGCAGTGAATGGGCGTGGACCTTC.

The chain recombines TRBV30 with TRBJ2-7; D might be TRBD1 (6 bases). CDR3 length equals 13 residues. V lost 3 bases and J 2 bases, leaving 11 bases between the germline ends. From germline, CDR1 is GTSNPN and CDR2 SVGIG (reference sequence). The CDR3 reads CAWRRDITYEQYF. The CDR3 coding sequence is TGTGCCTGGAGACGGGACATCACCTACGAGCAGTACTTC.

The CDR3 sequence is CASSLSGSGGSGELFF. Written as DNA, the CDR3 is TGCGCCAGCAGCCTTTCGGGTAGCGGGGGTTCCGGGGAGCTGTTTTTT. The rearrangement joins TRBV4-1 to TRBJ2-2, with 9 positions matching TRBD2. Germline loops: CDR1 MGHRA, CDR2 YSYEKL. The CDR3 length is 16 residues. The V segment lost 4 bases and the J segment 6 bases; nucleotides outside the gene matches: 9.

V is TRBV30 and J is TRBJ2-3, with TRBD1 matching 9 bases. The CDR3 runs to 16 residues. Unmatched junction bases numbered 9, after V lost 1 base and J lost 4 bases. Germline CDR1 is GTSNPN and CDR2 is SVGIG (reference sequence). For the CDR3, the DNA is TGTGCCTGGAGTGCTGCGGACAGGGGAATGGCAGATACGCAGTATTTT. The encoded protein is CAWSAADRGMADTQYF.